This TCR beta chain stems from a study of T cells in Graves' hyperthyroidism and ophthalmopathy. CDR3 length equals 16 residues. Germline V gene data show CDR1 as MGHDK and CDR2 as SYGVNS. The trim removed 3 bases at V and 3 bases at J, leaving 6 bases unmatched. Points from the study as a whole: Ophthalmopathy was identified by the model a median approximately 6.4 months ahead of onset. Most clonotypes expanded in the thyroid (above 0.001) were also present in blood.

It was RNA transcripts that yielded the amplified TCR beta CDR3 regions. When the TCR CDR3 underwent first-round RT-PCR, the HTBI primer set was used. Using its own MiXCR run on the multiplex PCR reads, TCRdb lists one record per CDR3 protein. The sample has 280,000 or so distinct CDR3 sequences, over 12% seen once; the top ten hold 30%. In regard to this clonotype: What it binds is unknown.

Any symptoms of ophthalmopathy came after the first hyperthyroidism diagnosis, from which the blood sample dates. The PBMCs studied were ones that came from roughly 9.1 ml fresh peripheral blood. The sequence derives from a woman between 45 and 60 years old with Graves' hyperthyroidism that later progressed to Graves' ophthalmopathy. The V call is TRBV25-1, the J call TRBJ1-3; 9 bases agree with TRBD1. Sequencing used blood. The CDR3 loop reads CASSDSQGARGNTIYF. CDR3 DNA sequence: TGTGCCAGCAGTGATTCACAGGGGGCTCGTGGAAACACCATATATTTT.